The sequence of this T cell receptor beta chain was determined in a study of shared clonotypes between healthy human individuals (dated by TCRdb to the early 2020s). In the study overall: A few men and a couple of women, aged 18 to 49 years, made up the cohort. Leukapheresis yielded between about 0.94 and 9.5 billion PBMCs per donor. To estimate repertoire size and how much clonotypes are shared between individuals, the study performed deep sequencing of blood TCR repertoires from a few healthy adults. Libraries were prepared and TCR repertoires were sequenced by different laboratories using diverse techniques, in order to increase sequencing depth and limit assay-specific biases. For each donor, three plates each were used for CD4 naive and CD4 memory, two plates were used for CD8 naive, and one plate was used for CD8 memory. What the study reported, not specific to this receptor: Because the study included a small number of donors, the genetic and exposure-history diversity represented was limited. Sharing across a few donors was observed for 5% to 6.5% of naive CD4, 3% to 4% of naive CD8, over 2% of memory CD4, and over 0.3% of memory CD8 clonotypes. Sampling was restricted to blood, and TCR repertoires in tissues likely differ from the TCR repertoires found in blood. Pairwise subsampling led to the expectation that sequencing depth would affect the degree of clonotype sharing among donors. Estimated clonotype richness was generally larger for naive than for memory subsets. Incomplete sequencing was indicated by rarefaction of sorted-subset datasets, despite the large sequencing depth. Higher generation probabilities were observed for clonotypes shared by all four sorted-subset donors than for non-shared clonotypes.

Using the deep immunoSEQ assay, multiplex PCR amplified TCR CDR3 regions from genomic DNA. Extracted genomic DNA from each cell subset was spread evenly across all wells of several immunoSEQ 96-well plates, with each plate serving as a replicate. For sorted subsets, approximately 210 ng genomic DNA, equal to tens of thousands of T cell genomes, was loaded into each replicate PCR. Purified libraries were quantified with a Qubit 3.0 fluorometer, sized on a Bioanalyzer 2100, and re-quantified with the KAPA Library Quantification kit. A separate single-read 150-cycle Illumina NextSeq 550 flow cell was used to sequence each immunoSEQ 96-well plate. From the authors' description of their analysis: Because only junctional sequences without quality scores were contained in the immunoSEQ output, filtering matching that applied to full-length reads could not be performed. Sequences were annotated with PyIR, a Python wrapper for IgBLAST v1.9, and V/J genes and CDR3 were assigned using IMGT germline references. Any read was removed if the V/J assignment was weak (E-value above 1e-6), the CDR3 was missing, or the read contained stop codons, out-of-frame junctions, or ambiguous translated residues. V3J clonotypes were defined as sequences sharing the same inferred V gene, J gene, and CDR3 amino acid sequence. The percentage overlap between two repertoires was calculated by dividing the number of shared unique clonotypes by the size of the smaller repertoire. Repertoire richness was assessed with RTK rarefaction, the Chao1 estimator, and Recon v2.1 estimates of unobserved clonotypes. Generation probabilities were computed with OLGA for all TCRbeta clonotypes obtained by the gDNA method from several donors. In its TCRdb copy, this immuneACCESS table keeps in-frame sequences only and misses some clones. Where compared with another copy, unresolved V genes explain less than half of these, and the others have no known cause. D and trimming come from the DNA, and the V and J calls and clone size come from that table. Counted in this sample were around 940,000 clones; 76% of them appeared once. The ten largest clones capture over 1.3% of the sample.

Healthy HIV-negative adults with no recently reported acute infections or vaccinations were included as donors. Only Caucasian adults living in Nashville, Tennessee, USA were represented among the donors. CD4+ T cells were enriched by magnetic negative selection; naive cells were then positively selected on CD45RA, and the negative fraction formed the memory subset. Blood was obtained by leukapheresis, after which PBMCs were separated by Ficoll-Histopaque density gradient centrifugation and cryopreserved in liquid nitrogen vapor phase. Analytical flow cytometry was used to check the purity and quantity of every magnetically sorted T cell population. Genomic DNA was isolated from each sorted fraction and quantified by UV absorbance on a Nanodrop 2000c. This clone was seen many times. The specificity of this receptor is unknown. Base qualities are not recorded, but no much larger clone differs from it by a single base.

Sequenced input: memory CD4+ T cells sorted from blood. According to the study, the label for this sample's cell subset or site signals: CD45RA-negative fraction. The TCR sequence derives from a man aged 18 to 30 in good health.

In nucleotide form, the sequence is TGTGCCAGCACCTCGGGACAGGGGGGGCCTGGGGCCAACGTCCTGACTTTC. Protein translation: CASTSGQGGPGANVLTF. In this chain, TRBV27 is recombined with TRBJ2-6, with 11 bases matching TRBD1. V and J are trimmed by 7 bases and 2 bases, and the gene matches miss 7 bases of the junction. The CDR3 goes from the cysteine to the phenylalanine over 17 residues. Only the CDR3 portion is preserved as DNA: 51 bases, with reading frame beginning at the first base. As encoded in the germline V gene (reference sequence), CDR1 is MNHEY while CDR2 is SMNVEV.